Listed here are 15 T cell receptor beta chains from one sample, sequenced in a study of CD8 T cells in Susac syndrome. Random hexamers were used to reverse transcribe an amount of 0.5 to 1 ug RNA. A single record per CDR3 protein comes from TCRdb applying MiXCR to the immunoSEQ multiplex PCR reads. The data show some 190,000 distinct CDR3 sequences, about 95% seen once. The specimen sequenced was CD4+ T cells from PBMCs. Every receptor here comes from a human donor in good health.

The V and J genes are TRBV7-9 and TRBJ1-5; the D is unclear. The CDR3 contains 12 residues. The V end was cut by 1 base, the J end by 6 bases, with 4 bases between. Germline V gene lookup returns CDR1 SEHNR and CDR2 FQNEAQ (reference sequence). The CDR3, as DNA: TGTGCCAGCAGCTTAGATGGTCAGCCCCAGCATTTT. Amino acid sequence: CASSLDGQPQHF.

This chain connects TRBV6-6 to TRBJ2-6; 9 positions match TRBD1. This CDR3 region has 15 residues. V gave up 5 bases and J gave up 6 bases; unmatched junction bases: 5. Germline values: CDR1 MNHNY, CDR2 SVGAGI (reference sequence). The CDR3: CASSGTGSAANVLTF. The DNA for the CDR3 is TGTGCCAGCAGTGGGACAGGGTCGGCGGCCAACGTCCTGACTTTC.

V is TRBV27 and J is TRBJ1-2; D is ambiguous. This CDR3 spans 13 amino acids. V lost 2 bases and J lost 5, with 9 bases in between. Germline V lookup: CDR1 MNHEY, CDR2 SMNVEV (reference sequence). CDR3 region: CASSLRQTYGYTF. Here the CDR3 DNA reads TGTGCCAGCAGTTTACGCCAGACTTATGGCTACACCTTC.

The count of this clonotype is one. This chain links TRBV7-9 with TRBJ2-3, with D uncertain. The germline CDR1 and CDR2 sequences are SEHNR and FQNEAQ (reference sequence). This CDR3 contains 12 residues. V was pared by 11 bases and J by 2 bases, with 11 bases between. The CDR3: CASATTTDTQYF. The CDR3 bases are TGTGCCTCAGCCACCACCACAGATACGCAGTATTTT.

This clonotype was seen only once. The rearrangement joins TRBV20-1 to TRBJ1-5, with a weak D call TRBD1 (5 bases). The CDR3 has 17 amino acids. Trimming took 2 bases from V and 3 from J, leaving 20 bases between them. Germline V CDR1 and CDR2: DFQATT, SNEGSKA (reference sequence). CDR3: CSARPLLTGSTNQPQHF. CDR3 nucleotide sequence: TGCAGTGCTAGACCTTTATTAACAGGCTCTACCAATCAGCCCCAGCATTTT.

This chain uses TRBV7-9 with TRBJ1-1; a weak D match, TRBD1 (5 bases). Trimming stripped 1 base from V and 9 bases from J, with 12 bases between. The CDR3 has 13 residues. Germline V gene sequence: CDR1 SEHNR, CDR2 FQNEAQ (reference sequence). CDR3 residues: CASSLDGRGQAFF. CDR3 coding DNA: TGTGCCAGCAGCTTAGATGGGAGGGGACAAGCTTTCTTT.

J is TRBJ1-2 and V is TRBV30, with TRBD1 identical over 11 bases. CDR3 length equals 16 residues. CDR1 is GTSNPN, CDR2 SVGIG, per germline (reference sequence). V trimming: 3 bases; J trimming: 6 bases; junction bases outside the gene matches: 12. This chain's CDR3 is CAWRGVLGQGVNGYTF. The CDR3 nucleotides are TGTGCCTGGAGGGGAGTATTGGGACAGGGGGTAAATGGCTACACCTTC.

CDR3 nucleotides: TGTGCCAGCTCTCCTTCCCCGGGATCCCGTATGAGTGAGCAGTACTTC. This codes for CASSPSPGSRMSEQYF. This chain joins TRBV9 and TRBJ2-7, with D maybe TRBD2 (5 bases). This CDR3 is 16 amino acids long. V was clipped by 7 bases and J by 7 bases, with 27 bases between them. Looked up from germline, CDR1 is SGDLS and CDR2 is YYNGEE.

In nucleotides, the CDR3 is TGTGCCAGCAGTGACTTCGAGCAGTACTTC. Residues: CASSDFEQYF. The chain couples TRBV2 to TRBJ2-7; D gene ambiguous. Looked up from germline, CDR1 is SNHLY and CDR2 is FYNNEI. The CDR3 extends over 10 amino acids. The V end was cut by 3 bases, the J end by 6 bases, with 3 bases between.

This clonotype is a singleton in its sample. The gene calls are TRBV30 and TRBJ1-2, with D unresolved. The CDR3 has 11 amino acids. Germline CDR1 and CDR2: GTSNPN and SVGIG (reference sequence). The germline V and J ends were trimmed by 5 bases and 5 bases, with 9 bases remaining between them. The CDR3: CAWSDVYGYTF. The CDR3 coding sequence is TGTGCCTGGTCGGACGTTTATGGCTACACCTTC.

V usage is TRBV20-1 and J usage is TRBJ1-2; D call uncertain. Trimming cost V 0 bases and J 4 bases, with 6 bases left between them. CDR3 size: 12 residues. CDR1 and CDR2 from the germline V gene are DFQATT and SNEGSKA (reference sequence). CDR3 residues: CSARDLSYGYTF. CDR3 in DNA: TGCAGTGCTAGAGATCTCAGCTATGGCTACACCTTC.

V gene TRBV21-1 combines with J gene TRBJ2-1; TRBD2 was called by the table and not checked on the DNA. TRBV21-1 is described as a pseudogene. The CDR3 is 15 residues long. The CDR3 sequence is CASSSPSTRHNEQFF. The CDR3 DNA sequence: TGTGCCAGCAGCTCCCCAAGTACCCGCCACAATGAGCAGTTCTTC.

The chain links TRBV11-2 to TRBJ2-7; D call uncertain. The germline gives CDR1 SGHAT, CDR2 FQNNGV. The CDR3 extends over 13 amino acids. Between the trimmed V and J ends, which lost 3 bases and 0 bases, there was a span of 6 bases. As DNA, the CDR3 is TGTGCCAGCAGCTTCCCACTCTCCTACGAGCAGTACTTC. The encoded protein is CASSFPLSYEQYF.

The V and J genes are TRBV29-1 and TRBJ2-2; TRBD1 agrees at 10 bases. Germline values: CDR1 SQVTM, CDR2 ANQGSEA. V trimming: 4 bases; J trimming: 3 bases; junction bases outside the gene matches: 2. The CDR3 is made up of 14 amino acids. This CDR3 is CSVVGTGDTGELFF. CDR3 coding DNA: TGCAGCGTTGTTGGGACAGGGGACACCGGGGAGCTGTTTTTT.

The chain recombines TRBV20-1 with TRBJ2-5; a weak D match, TRBD2 (5 bases). The CDR3 sequence is 14 residues long. Germline assignment: CDR1 DFQATT and CDR2 SNEGSKA (reference sequence). V lost 4 bases and J lost 1, with 13 bases in between. In nucleotides, the CDR3 is TGCAGTGCTAAGAGGGAGCTAGTCCAAGAGACCCAGTACTTC. Amino acid sequence: CSAKRELVQETQYF.